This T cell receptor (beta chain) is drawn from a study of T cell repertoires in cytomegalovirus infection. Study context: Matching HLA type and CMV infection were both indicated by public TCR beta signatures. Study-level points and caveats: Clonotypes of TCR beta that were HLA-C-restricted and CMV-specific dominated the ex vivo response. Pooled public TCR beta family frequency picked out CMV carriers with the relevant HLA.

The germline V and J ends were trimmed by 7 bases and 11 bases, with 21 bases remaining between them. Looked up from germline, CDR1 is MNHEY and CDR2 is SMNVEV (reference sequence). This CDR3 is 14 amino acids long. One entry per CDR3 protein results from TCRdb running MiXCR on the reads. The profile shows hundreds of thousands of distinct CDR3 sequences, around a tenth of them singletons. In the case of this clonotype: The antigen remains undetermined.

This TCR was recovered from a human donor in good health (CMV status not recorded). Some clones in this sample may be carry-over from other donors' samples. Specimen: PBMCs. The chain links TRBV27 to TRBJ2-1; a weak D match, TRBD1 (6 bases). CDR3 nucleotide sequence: TGTGCCAGCAAGTGGACAGCCCATATTAATCAGCAGTTCTTC. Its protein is CASKWTAHINQQFF.